Listed here is a single TCR beta chain. What it binds is not known. This CDR3 has 12 amino acids. CDR1 is LGHDT, CDR2 YNNKEL, per germline (reference sequence). The V end was cut by 7 bases, the J end by 5 bases, with 11 bases between. The data were obtained in a study of early T cells in non-severe SARS-CoV-2 infection. For the study at large: Whole-blood bulk RNA, unsorted, was sequenced, and chains were unpaired.

Whole-study results and caveats: VDJdb matching skewed toward anti-spike CD8 responses, missing private and CD4 specificities.

The protocol attached unique molecular identifiers to individual cDNA molecules. TCRdb redid the calling of the 5' RACE reads with MiXCR, one entry per CDR3 protein. The sample records around 81,000 distinct CDR3 sequences, 14% to 15% being singletons. The chain links TRBV3-1 to TRBJ2-5; no clear D gene. Sequenced input: whole blood. This clonotype originated in an adult who was a healthcare worker with PCR-confirmed SARS-CoV-2 infection or an uninfected control (not recorded which). CDR3 nucleotides: TGTGCCAGCACCCTCCCGGACGAGACCCAGTACTTC. This encodes CASTLPDETQYF.